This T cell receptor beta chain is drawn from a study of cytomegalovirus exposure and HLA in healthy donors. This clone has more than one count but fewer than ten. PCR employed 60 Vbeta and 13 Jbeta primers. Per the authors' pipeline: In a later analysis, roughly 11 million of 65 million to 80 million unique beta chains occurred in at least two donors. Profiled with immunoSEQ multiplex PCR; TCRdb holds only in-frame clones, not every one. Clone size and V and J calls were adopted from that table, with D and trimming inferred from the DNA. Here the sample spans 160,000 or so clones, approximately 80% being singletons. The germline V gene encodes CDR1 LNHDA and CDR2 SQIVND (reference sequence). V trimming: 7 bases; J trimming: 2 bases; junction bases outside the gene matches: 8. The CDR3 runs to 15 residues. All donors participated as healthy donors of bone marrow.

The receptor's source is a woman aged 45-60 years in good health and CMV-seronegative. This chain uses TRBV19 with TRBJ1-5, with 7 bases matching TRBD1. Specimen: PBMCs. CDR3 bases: TGTGCCAGTACCCTGAGCCAGGGGGGCAATCAGCCCCAGCATTTT. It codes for CASTLSQGGNQPQHF.